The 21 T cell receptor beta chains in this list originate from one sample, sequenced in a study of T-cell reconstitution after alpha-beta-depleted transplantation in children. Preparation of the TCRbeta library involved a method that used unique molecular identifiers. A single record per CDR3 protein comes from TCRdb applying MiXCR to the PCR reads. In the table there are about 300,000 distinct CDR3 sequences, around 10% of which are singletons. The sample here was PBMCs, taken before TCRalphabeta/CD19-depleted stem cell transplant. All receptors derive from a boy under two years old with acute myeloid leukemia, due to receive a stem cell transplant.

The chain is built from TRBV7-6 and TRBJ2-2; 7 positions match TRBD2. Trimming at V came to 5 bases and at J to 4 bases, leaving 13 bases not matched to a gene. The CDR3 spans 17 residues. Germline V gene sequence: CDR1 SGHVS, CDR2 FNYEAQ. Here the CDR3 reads CASSPRGTTRVTGELFF. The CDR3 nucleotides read TGTGCCAGCAGCCCGCGTGGGACTACCCGAGTCACCGGGGAGCTGTTTTTT.

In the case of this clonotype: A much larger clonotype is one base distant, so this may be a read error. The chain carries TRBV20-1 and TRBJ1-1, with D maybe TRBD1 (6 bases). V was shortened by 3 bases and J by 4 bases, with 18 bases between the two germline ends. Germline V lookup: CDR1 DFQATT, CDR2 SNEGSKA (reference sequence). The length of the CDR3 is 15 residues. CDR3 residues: CSASDYQGPGTEAFF. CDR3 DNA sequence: TGCAGTGCTAGCGACTATCAGGGGCCTGGCACTGAAGCTTTCTTT.

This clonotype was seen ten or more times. The CDR3 is CASRPDRGFVGTGELFF. The CDR3 region has the DNA TGTGCCAGCAGACCAGACAGGGGATTCGTAGGGACCGGGGAGCTGTTTTTT. The chain couples TRBV7-2 to TRBJ2-2; 8 bases agree with TRBD1. The CDR3 runs 17 residues. Looked up from germline, CDR1 is SGHTA and CDR2 is FQGNSA. V was pared by 6 bases and J by 5 bases, with 14 bases of the junction left unmatched.

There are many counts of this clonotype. CDR3 nucleotide sequence: TGTGCCAGCAGTTACTCCCCCGGGCAAGAGACCCAGTACTTC. Protein sequence: CASSYSPGQETQYF. The chain joins TRBV6-5 to TRBJ2-5; no definite D call. There are 14 residues in the CDR3. The V end was cut by 0 bases, the J end by 2 bases, with 7 bases between. CDR1 is MNHEY and CDR2 is SVGAGI in the germline V gene.

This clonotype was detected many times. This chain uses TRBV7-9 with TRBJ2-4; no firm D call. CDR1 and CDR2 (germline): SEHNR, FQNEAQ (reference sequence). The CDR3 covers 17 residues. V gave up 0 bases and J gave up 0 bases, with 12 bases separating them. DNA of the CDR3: TGTGCCAGCAGCTTAGCGTCGCAGCTACTAGCCAAAAACATTCAGTACTTC. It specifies CASSLASQLLAKNIQYF.

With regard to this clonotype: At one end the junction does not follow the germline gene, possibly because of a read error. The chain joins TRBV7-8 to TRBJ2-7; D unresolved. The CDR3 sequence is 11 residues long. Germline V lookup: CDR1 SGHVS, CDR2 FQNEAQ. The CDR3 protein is CASSLDYEHYF. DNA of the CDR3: TGTGCCAGCAGCTTAGATTACGAGCACTACTTC. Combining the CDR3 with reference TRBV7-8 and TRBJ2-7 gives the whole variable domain GAGVSQSPRYKVAKRGQDVALRCDPISGHVSLFWYQQALGQGPEFLTYFQNEAQLDKSGLPSDRFFAERPEGSVSTLKIQRTQQEDSAVYLCASSLDYEHYFGPGTRLTVT.

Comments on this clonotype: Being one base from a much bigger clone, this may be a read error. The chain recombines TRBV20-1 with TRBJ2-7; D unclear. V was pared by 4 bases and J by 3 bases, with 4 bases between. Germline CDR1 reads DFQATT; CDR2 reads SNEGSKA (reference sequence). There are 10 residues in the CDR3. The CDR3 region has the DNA TGCAGTGCTAACGACTACGAGCAGTACTTC. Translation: CSANDYEQYF.

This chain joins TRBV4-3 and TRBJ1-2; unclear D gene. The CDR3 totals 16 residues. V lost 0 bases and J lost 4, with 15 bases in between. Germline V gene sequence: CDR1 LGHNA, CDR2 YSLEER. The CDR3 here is CASSQDRTAGPYGYTF. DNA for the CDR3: TGCGCCAGCAGCCAAGATAGAACAGCGGGTCCCTATGGCTACACCTTC.

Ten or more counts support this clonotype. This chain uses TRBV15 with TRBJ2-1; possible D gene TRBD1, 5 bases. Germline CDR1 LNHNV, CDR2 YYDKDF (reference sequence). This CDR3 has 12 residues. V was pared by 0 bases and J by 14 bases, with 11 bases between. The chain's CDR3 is CATSRDRQGEFF. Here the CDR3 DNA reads TGTGCCACCAGCAGAGATAGGCAGGGTGAGTTCTTC.

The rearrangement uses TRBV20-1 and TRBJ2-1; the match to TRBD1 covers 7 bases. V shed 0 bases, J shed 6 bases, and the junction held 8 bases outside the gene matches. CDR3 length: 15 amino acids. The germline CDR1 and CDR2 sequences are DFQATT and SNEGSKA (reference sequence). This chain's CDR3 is CSARDVRGQCNEQFF. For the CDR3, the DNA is TGCAGTGCTAGAGATGTGAGGGGGCAATGCAATGAGCAGTTCTTC.

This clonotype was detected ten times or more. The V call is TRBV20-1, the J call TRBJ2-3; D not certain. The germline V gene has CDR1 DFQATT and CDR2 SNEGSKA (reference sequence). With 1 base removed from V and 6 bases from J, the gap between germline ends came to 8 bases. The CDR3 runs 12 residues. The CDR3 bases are TGCAGTGCTAGAGCCCTCCCGGATACGCAGTATTTT. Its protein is CSARALPDTQYF.

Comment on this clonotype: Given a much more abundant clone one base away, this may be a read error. This CDR3 is CASSKNRAYYEQYF. The CDR3 region has the DNA TGTGCCAGCAGTAAAAACAGGGCATACTACGAGCAGTACTTC. The rearrangement joins TRBV6-1 to TRBJ2-7; D perhaps matches TRBD1 (6 bases). The CDR3 is 14 residues long. The germline CDR1 and CDR2 sequences are MNHNS and SASEGT. Trimming left V 5 bases short and J 3 bases short, with 14 bases between.

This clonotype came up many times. The DNA for the CDR3 is TGCAGCGTTTCGGGGAGGTTGAACACTGAAGCTTTCTTT. Its translation: CSVSGRLNTEAFF. The rearrangement uses TRBV29-1 and TRBJ1-1; D is ambiguous. CDR1 SQVTM and CDR2 ANQGSEA come from the germline V gene. Trimming pared 5 bases from V and 0 bases from J, leaving 10 bases between. The length of the CDR3 is 13 residues.

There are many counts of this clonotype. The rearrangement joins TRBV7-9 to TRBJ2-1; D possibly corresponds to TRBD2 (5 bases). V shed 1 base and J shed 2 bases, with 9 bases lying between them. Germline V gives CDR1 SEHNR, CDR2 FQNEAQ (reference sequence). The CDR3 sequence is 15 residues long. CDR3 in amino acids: CASSLVWEPYNEQFF. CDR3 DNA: TGTGCCAGCAGCTTAGTATGGGAGCCCTACAATGAGCAGTTCTTC. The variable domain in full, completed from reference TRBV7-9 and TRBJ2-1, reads DTGVSQNPRHKITKRGQNVTFRCDPISEHNRLYWYRQTLGQGPEFLTYFQNEAQLEKSRLLSDRFSAERPKGSFSTLEIQRTEQGDSAMYLCASSLVWEPYNEQFFGPGTRLTVL.

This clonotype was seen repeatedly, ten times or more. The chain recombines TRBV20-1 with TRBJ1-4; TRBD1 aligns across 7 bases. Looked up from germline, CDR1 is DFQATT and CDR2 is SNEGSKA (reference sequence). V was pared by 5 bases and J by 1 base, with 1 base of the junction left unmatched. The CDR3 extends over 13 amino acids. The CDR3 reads CSARDRTNEKLFF. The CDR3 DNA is TGCAGTGCTCGGGACAGAACTAATGAAAAACTGTTTTTT.

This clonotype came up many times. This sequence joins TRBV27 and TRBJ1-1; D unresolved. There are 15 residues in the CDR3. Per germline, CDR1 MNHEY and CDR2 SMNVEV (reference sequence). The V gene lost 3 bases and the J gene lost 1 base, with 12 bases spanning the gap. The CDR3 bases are TGTGCCAGCAGTTTTGTGTTTCCGGGGAACACTGAAGCTTTCTTT. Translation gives CASSFVFPGNTEAFF.

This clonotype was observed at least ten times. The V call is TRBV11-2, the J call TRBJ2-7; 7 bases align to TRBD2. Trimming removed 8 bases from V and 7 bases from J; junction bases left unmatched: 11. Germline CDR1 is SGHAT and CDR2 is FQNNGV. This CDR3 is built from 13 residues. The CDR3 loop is CASGGLAELEQYF. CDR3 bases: TGTGCCAGCGGAGGGCTAGCGGAGCTAGAGCAGTACTTC.

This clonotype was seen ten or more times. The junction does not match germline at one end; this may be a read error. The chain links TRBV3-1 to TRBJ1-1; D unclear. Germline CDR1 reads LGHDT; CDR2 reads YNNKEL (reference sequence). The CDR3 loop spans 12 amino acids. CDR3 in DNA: TGTGCCAGCAGCCACCAAAAAACTGAGGCTTTCTTT. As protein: CASSHQKTEAFF.

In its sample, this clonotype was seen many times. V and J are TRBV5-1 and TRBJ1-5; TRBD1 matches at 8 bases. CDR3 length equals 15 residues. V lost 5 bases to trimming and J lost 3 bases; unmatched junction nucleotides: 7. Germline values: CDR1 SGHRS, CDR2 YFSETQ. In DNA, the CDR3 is TGCGCCAGCAGTAGAGGACAGGGTCCCAATCAGCCCCAGCATTTT. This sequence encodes CASSRGQGPNQPQHF. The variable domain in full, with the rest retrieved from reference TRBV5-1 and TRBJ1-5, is KAGVTQTPRYLIKTRGQQVTLSCSPISGHRSVSWYQQTPGQGLQFLFEYFSETQRNKGNFPGRFSGRQFSNSRSEMNVSTLELGDSALYLCASSRGQGPNQPQHFGDGTRLSIL.

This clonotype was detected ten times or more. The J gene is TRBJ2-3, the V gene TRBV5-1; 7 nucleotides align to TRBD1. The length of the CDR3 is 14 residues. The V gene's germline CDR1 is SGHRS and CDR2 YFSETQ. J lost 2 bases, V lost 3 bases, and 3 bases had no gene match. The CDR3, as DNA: TGCGCCAGCAGCTGGGACAGAAACACAGATACGCAGTATTTT. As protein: CASSWDRNTDTQYF.

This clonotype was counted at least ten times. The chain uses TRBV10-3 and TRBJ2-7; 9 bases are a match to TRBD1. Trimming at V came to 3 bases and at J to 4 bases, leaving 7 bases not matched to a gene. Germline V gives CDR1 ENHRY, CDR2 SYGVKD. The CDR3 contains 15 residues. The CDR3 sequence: CAISDGQGQEYEQYF. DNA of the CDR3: TGTGCCATCAGTGATGGACAGGGGCAGGAGTACGAGCAGTACTTC.